This T cell receptor (beta chain) derives from a study of blood T cell repertoires in COVID-19. Study-wide context: There were acute and convalescent COVID-19 samples, and they came from the United States, Italy and Spain. The cDNA or gDNA used as material had been derived from T cells, B-cell-depleted T cells, or PBMCs.

Original processing notes: Amplification of reference gene primers was used by the study to estimate nucleated cell counts. Assay used: immunoSEQ multiplex PCR; TCRdb lists only in-frame clones, some missing. The DNA was the basis for D and trimming; V, J and clone size are from that table. The sample includes around 50,000 clones, over 90% seen only once; the top ten take more than 0.8%. Patients in Seattle were enrolled during active infection, then followed longitudinally. V shed 6 bases, J shed 10 bases, and the junction held 13 bases outside the gene matches. This CDR3 has 16 amino acids. Per the germline V gene, CDR1 is MDHEN and CDR2 is SYDVKM.

The sequence was obtained from a man aged 60 to 75 with COVID-19, enrolled during active disease. The chain employs TRBV28 and TRBJ2-1, with 12 nucleotides matching TRBD2. Sequencing was done on a sample of peripheral blood. The CDR3 bases are TGTGCCAGCAGCACAACTCTAGCGGGAGGGCCTCGGGAGCAGTTCTTC. Translation gives CASSTTLAGGPREQFF.